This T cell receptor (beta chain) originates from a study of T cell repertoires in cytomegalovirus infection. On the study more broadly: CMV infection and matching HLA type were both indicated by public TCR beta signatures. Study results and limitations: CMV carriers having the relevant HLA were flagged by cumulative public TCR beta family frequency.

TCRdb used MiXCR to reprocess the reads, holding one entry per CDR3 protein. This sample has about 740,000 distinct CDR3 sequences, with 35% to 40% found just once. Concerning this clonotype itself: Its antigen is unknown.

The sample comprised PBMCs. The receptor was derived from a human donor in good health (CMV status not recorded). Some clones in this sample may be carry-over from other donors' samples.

The DNA for the CDR3 is TGCAGCGTTGACAGACAGGGTGATGGCTACACCTTC. Translated: CSVDRQGDGYTF. V is TRBV29-1 and J is TRBJ1-2; 7 positions match TRBD1. J lost 6 bases, V lost 3 bases, and 4 bases had no gene match. CDR3 size: 12 residues. Germline values: CDR1 SQVTM, CDR2 ANQGSEA.